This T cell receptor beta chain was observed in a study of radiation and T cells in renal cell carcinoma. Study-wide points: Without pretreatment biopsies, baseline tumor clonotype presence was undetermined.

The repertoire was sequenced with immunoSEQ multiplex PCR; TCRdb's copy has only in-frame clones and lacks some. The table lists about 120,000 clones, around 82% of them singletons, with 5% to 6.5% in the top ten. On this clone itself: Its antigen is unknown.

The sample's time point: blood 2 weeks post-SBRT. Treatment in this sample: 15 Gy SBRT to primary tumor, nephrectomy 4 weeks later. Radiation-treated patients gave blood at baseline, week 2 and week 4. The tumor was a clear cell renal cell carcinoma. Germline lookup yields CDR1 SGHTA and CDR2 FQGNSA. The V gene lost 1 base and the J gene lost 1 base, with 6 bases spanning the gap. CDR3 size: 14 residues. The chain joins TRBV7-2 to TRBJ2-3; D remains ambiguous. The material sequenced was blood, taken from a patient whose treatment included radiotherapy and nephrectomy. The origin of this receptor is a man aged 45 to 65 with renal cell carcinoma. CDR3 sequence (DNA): TGTGCCAGCAGCTTAGAACTACGCACAGATACGCAGTATTTT. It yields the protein CASSLELRTDTQYF. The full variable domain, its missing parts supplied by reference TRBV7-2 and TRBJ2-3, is GAGVSQSPSNKVTEKGKDVELRCDPISGHTALYWYRQSLGQGLEFLIYFQGNSAPDKSGLPSDRFSAERTGGSVSTLTIQRTQQEDSAVYLCASSLELRTDTQYFGPGTRLTVL.